These 25 T cell receptor beta chains share one sample of origin, sequenced in a study of a mutant IDH1 vaccine in newly diagnosed glioma. TCRdb keeps only in-frame clones here, not all; method: immunoSEQ multiplex PCR. The sample includes 77,000 or so clones, 81% of them seen just once. These receptors' antigens are unknown. Time point in this sample: week 47, end of study. Vaccination used 300 ug of mutant IDH1 20-mer peptide per dose, with topical imiquimod. The material sequenced was PBMCs, taken from a glioma patient whose treatment included an IDH1 peptide vaccine. These receptors were collected from a man between 40 and 49 years old with glioma.

The genes are TRBV5-5 and TRBJ2-3; D remains unclear. Trimming took off 0 bases at V and 5 bases at J, with 10 bases between the two ends. The germline V gene encodes CDR1 SGHKS and CDR2 YYEKEE (reference sequence). This CDR3 is built from 14 residues. This chain's CDR3 is CASSLEHIGDTQYF. CDR3 bases: TGTGCCAGCAGCTTGGAGCATATTGGAGATACGCAGTATTTT.

The genes are TRBV4-3 and TRBJ2-3, with D tentatively TRBD2 (6 bases). Germline CDR1 LGHNA, CDR2 YSLEER. The germline V and J ends were trimmed by 4 bases and 2 bases, with 10 bases remaining between them. The CDR3 is 14 residues long. In DNA form, the CDR3 reads TGCGCCAGCAGCCGGCGGGACGTCACAGATACGCAGTATTTT. Its translation: CASSRRDVTDTQYF.

V usage is TRBV4-1 and J usage is TRBJ2-7; 10 bases match TRBD1. V was pared by 4 bases and J by 4 bases, with 7 bases of the junction left unmatched. The CDR3 consists of 15 residues. Germline values: CDR1 MGHRA, CDR2 YSYEKL. CDR3 amino acids: CASSPPDRGHYEQYF. In DNA, the CDR3 is TGCGCCAGCAGCCCCCCTGACAGGGGGCATTACGAGCAGTACTTC.

This chain connects TRBV9 to TRBJ2-1; D is ambiguous. The germline gives CDR1 SGDLS, CDR2 YYNGEE. Deletions cut 3 bases from V and 2 bases from J, with 18 bases between. CDR3 length: 17 amino acids. Here the CDR3 reads CASSESPSAYPYNEQFF. The CDR3 DNA sequence: TGTGCCAGCAGCGAGAGCCCCTCAGCGTACCCCTACAATGAGCAGTTCTTC. Based on the CDR3 plus reference TRBV9 and TRBJ2-1, the full variable domain is DSGVTQTPKHLITATGQRVTLRCSPRSGDLSVYWYQQSLDQGLQFLIQYYNGEERAKGNILERFSAQQFPDLHSELNLSSLELGDSALYFCASSESPSAYPYNEQFFGPGTRLTVL.

This clone occurred once. The chain joins TRBV25-1 to TRBJ1-2, with 7 bases fitting TRBD1. After removal of 6 bases from V and 0 bases from J, the junction contained 7 bases not matched to a gene. Per germline, CDR1 MGHDK and CDR2 SYGVNS. This CDR3 spans 15 amino acids. CDR3 sequence reads: CASRRQGSANYGYTF. Written as DNA, the CDR3 is TGTGCCAGCAGGCGACAGGGCTCAGCTAACTATGGCTACACCTTC.

This chain connects TRBV19 to TRBJ2-5, with 7 bases aligning to TRBD1. V was clipped by 3 bases and J by 4 bases; unmatched bases: 2. The germline V gene has CDR1 LNHDA and CDR2 SQIVND (reference sequence). The CDR3 has 13 amino acids. The CDR3 is CASSMGQRETQYF. The CDR3 region has the DNA TGTGCCAGTAGTATGGGACAGCGAGAGACCCAGTACTTC.

The chain recombines TRBV6-6 with TRBJ2-3; tentatively, D is TRBD1 (6 bases). Germline loops: CDR1 MNHNY, CDR2 SVGAGI (reference sequence). Deletions cut 6 bases from V and 8 bases from J, with 12 bases between. This CDR3 comprises 12 residues. The chain's CDR3 is CASSLDRSTQYF. DNA for the CDR3: TGTGCCAGCAGCCTCGACAGGTCTACGCAGTATTTT.

The rearrangement joins TRBV18 to TRBJ2-3; D might be TRBD1 (6 bases). V was trimmed by 3 bases and J by 0 bases, leaving 16 bases between them. CDR1 KGHSH and CDR2 LQKENI come from the germline V gene. The CDR3 is 17 amino acids. The CDR3 region has the DNA TGTGCCAGCTCACCTCGGGACATACGTTCTAGCACAGATACGCAGTATTTT. Its protein product is CASSPRDIRSSTDTQYF.

In this sample, this clone turned up once. The chain uses TRBV7-2 and TRBJ2-1, with 13 bases identical to TRBD2. Germline assignment: CDR1 SGHTA and CDR2 FQGNSA. After removal of 4 bases from V and 4 bases from J, the junction contained 4 bases not matched to a gene. There are 16 residues in the CDR3. CDR3 loop: CASSSWTSGGYNEQFF. The CDR3 nucleotides are TGTGCCAGCAGCTCCTGGACTAGCGGGGGTTACAATGAGCAGTTCTTC.

V is TRBV7-2 and J is TRBJ2-3; 7 bases line up with TRBD2. Germline values: CDR1 SGHTA, CDR2 FQGNSA. This CDR3 is 16 amino acids long. V lost 1 base, J lost 5 bases, and 9 bases stayed unmatched. CDR3 bases: TGTGCCAGCAGCTTAGTATCGGGGGGAGTGAAAGATACGCAGTATTTT. It translates to CASSLVSGGVKDTQYF.

The chain has TRBV12-5 and TRBJ2-3; possibly TRBD2 for D (5 bases). The germline CDR1 and CDR2 sequences are LGHNT and FRNRAP. The V and J ends lost 4 bases and 2 bases respectively, with 10 bases between them. The CDR3 is 14 residues long. The CDR3 spells CASGSERYTDTQYF. CDR3 DNA: TGTGCTAGTGGTTCCGAGCGGTACACAGATACGCAGTATTTT.

The genes are TRBV7-2 and TRBJ2-5; no definite D call. Trimming pared 5 bases from V and 2 bases from J, leaving 12 bases between. The CDR3 sequence is 14 residues long. Germline loops: CDR1 SGHTA, CDR2 FQGNSA. DNA of the CDR3: TGTGCCAGCAGCATCACGGCGTTACAAGAGACCCAGTACTTC. It translates to CASSITALQETQYF. Full variable domain (missing parts from reference TRBV7-2 and TRBJ2-5): GAGVSQSPSNKVTEKGKDVELRCDPISGHTALYWYRQSLGQGLEFLIYFQGNSAPDKSGLPSDRFSAERTGGSVSTLTIQRTQQEDSAVYLCASSITALQETQYFGPGTRLLVL.

The chain joins TRBV7-2 to TRBJ2-1, with 10 bases fitting TRBD1. The CDR3 runs to 15 residues. Germline assignment: CDR1 SGHTA and CDR2 FQGNSA. Trimming at V came to 6 bases and at J to 4 bases, leaving 6 bases not matched to a gene. The CDR3 protein is CASRFDRGPYNEQFF. CDR3 sequence (DNA): TGTGCCAGCAGATTTGACAGGGGGCCATACAATGAGCAGTTCTTC. The full variable domain, completed using reference TRBV7-2 and TRBJ2-1, is GAGVSQSPSNKVTEKGKDVELRCDPISGHTALYWYRQSLGQGLEFLIYFQGNSAPDKSGLPSDRFSAERTGGSVSTLTIQRTQQEDSAVYLCASRFDRGPYNEQFFGPGTRLTVL.

The chain couples TRBV5-1 to TRBJ1-2; 10 positions match TRBD1. The V gene end was trimmed by 4 bases and the J gene end by 2 bases; junction bases not matched to a gene: 5. Germline assignment: CDR1 SGHRS and CDR2 YFSETQ. There are 15 residues in the CDR3. The CDR3: CASSPRDRGNYGYTF. Here the CDR3 DNA reads TGCGCCAGCAGCCCCCGGGACAGGGGAAACTATGGCTACACCTTC.

J is TRBJ2-7 and V is TRBV7-2, with a weak D call TRBD2 (6 bases). V lost 4 bases to trimming and J lost 2 bases, with 18 bases between them. This CDR3 region has 16 residues. CDR1 SGHTA and CDR2 FQGNSA come from the germline V gene. The CDR3 is CASSSRAQTGAYEQYF. CDR3 DNA: TGTGCCAGCAGCTCAAGGGCCCAAACGGGAGCCTACGAGCAGTACTTC.

This clone was detected a few times. V and J are TRBV5-1 and TRBJ2-7; 7 bases are a match to TRBD1. V was clipped by 4 bases and J by 1 base; unmatched bases: 8. CDR3 length: 15 amino acids. Per germline, CDR1 SGHRS and CDR2 YFSETQ. CDR3 sequence (DNA): TGCGCCAGCAGCGCCTGGACAGGACCTTCCTACGAGCAGTACTTC. Its translation is CASSAWTGPSYEQYF.

The chain is built from TRBV28 and TRBJ2-1; D gene ambiguous. Looked up from germline, CDR1 is MDHEN and CDR2 is SYDVKM. V was shortened by 6 bases and J by 10 bases, with 16 bases between the two germline ends. There are 13 residues in the CDR3. CDR3 region: CASSPDSRREQFF. The CDR3 coding sequence is TGTGCCAGCAGCCCTGACTCGCGGCGGGAGCAGTTCTTC.

The chain links TRBV7-6 to TRBJ2-3; TRBD1 agrees at 7 bases. The CDR3 length is 14 residues. Germline V CDR1 and CDR2: SGHVS, FNYEAQ. J gave up 5 bases and V 4 bases, and 6 bases lay outside the gene matches. CDR3 sequence reads: CASSSTGPKDTQYF. The CDR3, as DNA: TGTGCCAGCAGCTCGACAGGGCCGAAAGATACGCAGTATTTT.

This clone has more than one count but fewer than ten. This chain connects TRBV10-2 to TRBJ2-1, with D perhaps matching TRBD2 (5 bases). Between the trimmed V and J ends, which lost 8 bases and 8 bases, there was a span of 16 bases. The CDR3 runs to 13 residues. The germline V gene has CDR1 WSHSY and CDR2 SAAADI. This CDR3 is CASGSLRRDEQFF. DNA for the CDR3: TGCGCCAGCGGTTCTCTGAGGCGGGATGAGCAGTTCTTC.

The rearrangement uses TRBV4-3 and TRBJ2-2; no clear D. The CDR3 consists of 13 residues. The germline V and J ends were trimmed by 0 bases and 2 bases, with 1 base remaining between them. Per germline, CDR1 LGHNA and CDR2 YSLEER. The CDR3 is CASSQDNTGELFF. The CDR3 coding sequence is TGCGCCAGCAGCCAAGACAACACCGGGGAGCTGTTTTTT.

The CDR3 spells CASSHSSGGLYEQYF. In DNA, the CDR3 is TGCGCCAGCAGCCATTCTAGCGGCGGGCTATACGAGCAGTACTTC. The V call is TRBV4-3, the J call TRBJ2-7; 7 nucleotides agree with TRBD2. The length of the CDR3 is 15 residues. The germline V gene encodes CDR1 LGHNA and CDR2 YSLEER. V trimming: 3 bases; J trimming: 4 bases; junction bases outside the gene matches: 9.

The chain couples TRBV19 to TRBJ2-1, with D maybe TRBD2 (5 bases). Germline loops: CDR1 LNHDA, CDR2 SQIVND (reference sequence). The CDR3 covers 13 residues. V was pared by 11 bases and J by 2 bases, with 13 bases between. The DNA for the CDR3 is TGTGCCGCAAAGGACTTAACCTACAATGAGCAGTTCTTC. As protein: CAAKDLTYNEQFF.

This clone came up a few times. The V call is TRBV6-1, the J call TRBJ1-1; 7 nucleotides match TRBD1. CDR3 size: 12 residues. The germline V gene encodes CDR1 MNHNS and CDR2 SASEGT. Losses at the gene ends were 10 bases for V and 6 bases for J; bases not matched to a gene: 8. The CDR3 loop reads CAIRRGSPEAFF. CDR3 DNA: TGTGCCATCCGCAGGGGGAGCCCTGAAGCTTTCTTT.

The rearrangement joins TRBV19 to TRBJ2-7; 7 bases match TRBD2. The V and J ends lost 5 bases and 3 bases, in that order; junction bases with no gene match: 16. Germline lookup yields CDR1 LNHDA and CDR2 SQIVND (reference sequence). The CDR3 runs 17 residues. CDR3 nucleotide sequence: TGTGCCAGTAGTCCTTACGGTGGGAGGGGAGGACTCTACGAGCAGTACTTC. Amino acid sequence: CASSPYGGRGGLYEQYF.

V is TRBV30 and J is TRBJ2-3; no firm D call. Germline CDR1 and CDR2: GTSNPN and SVGIG (reference sequence). The CDR3 totals 13 residues. V lost 4 bases and J 0 bases, leaving 8 bases between the germline ends. CDR3: CAWNILSTDTQYF. CDR3 nucleotide sequence: TGTGCCTGGAACATACTAAGCACAGATACGCAGTATTTT. The entire variable domain, with the rest obtained from reference TRBV30 and TRBJ2-3, is as follows: SQTIHQWPATLVQPVGSPLSLECTVEGTSNPNLYWYRQAAGRGLQLLFYSVGIGQISSEVPQNLSASRPQDRQFILSSKKLLLSDSGFYLCAWNILSTDTQYFGPGTRLTVL.